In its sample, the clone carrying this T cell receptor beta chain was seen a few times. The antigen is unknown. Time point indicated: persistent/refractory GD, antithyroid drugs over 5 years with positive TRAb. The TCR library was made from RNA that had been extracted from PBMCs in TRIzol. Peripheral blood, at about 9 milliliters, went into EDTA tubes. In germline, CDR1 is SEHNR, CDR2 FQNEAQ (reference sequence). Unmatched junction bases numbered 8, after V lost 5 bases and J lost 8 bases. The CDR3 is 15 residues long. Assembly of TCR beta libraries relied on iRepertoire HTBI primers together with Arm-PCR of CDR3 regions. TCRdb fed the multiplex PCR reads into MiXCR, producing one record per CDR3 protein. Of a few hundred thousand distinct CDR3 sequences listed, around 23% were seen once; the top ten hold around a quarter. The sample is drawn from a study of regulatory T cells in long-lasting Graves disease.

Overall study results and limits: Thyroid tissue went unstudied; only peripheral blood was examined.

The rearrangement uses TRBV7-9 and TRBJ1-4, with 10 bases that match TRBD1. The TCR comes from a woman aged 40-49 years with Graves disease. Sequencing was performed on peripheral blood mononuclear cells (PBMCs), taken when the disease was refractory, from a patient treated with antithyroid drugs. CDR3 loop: CASSRHGTGVEKLFF. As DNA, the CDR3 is TGTGCCAGCAGCCGCCACGGGACAGGGGTCGAAAAACTGTTTTTT. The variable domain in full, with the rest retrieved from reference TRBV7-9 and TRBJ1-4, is DTGVSQNPRHKITKRGQNVTFRCDPISEHNRLYWYRQTLGQGPEFLTYFQNEAQLEKSRLLSDRFSAERPKGSFSTLEIQRTEQGDSAMYLCASSRHGTGVEKLFFGSGTQLSVL.